These 4 T cell receptor beta chains were all obtained from the same sample, sequenced in a study of T cell responses to AZD1222 COVID-19 vaccine. The table came from immunoSEQ multiplex PCR; TCRdb's copy has only in-frame clones and leaves some out. Among more than 75,000 clones listed, about four fifths were seen once. The input for sequencing was peripheral blood, taken 28 days after the second AZD1222 dose. The source of these receptors is an adult who received the AZD1222 COVID-19 vaccine.

The chain carries TRBV7-2 and TRBJ1-1; D gene ambiguous. Trimming shortened V by 2 bases and J by 2 bases, and 6 bases separated the two germline ends. CDR3 length: 13 amino acids. Germline V gene lookup returns CDR1 SGHTA and CDR2 FQGNSA. This CDR3 reads CASSLWQNTEAFF. DNA for the CDR3: TGTGCCAGCAGCTTATGGCAAAACACTGAAGCTTTCTTT.

J is TRBJ2-3 and V is TRBV29-1; D is tentatively TRBD1 or TRBD2 (5 bases each). Germline V gene lookup returns CDR1 SQVTM and CDR2 ANQGSEA. V dropped 7 bases and J dropped 2 bases, with 16 bases sitting between them. This CDR3 is 14 amino acids long. The CDR3 region has the DNA TGCAGCGCTAATTGGGGACCTAACACAGATACGCAGTATTTT. It is translated as CSANWGPNTDTQYF.

This sequence joins TRBV7-2 and TRBJ2-3; D unclear. The V end lost 4 bases, the J end lost 0 bases, and 5 bases lay between the germline ends. This CDR3 has 13 amino acids. Per the germline V gene, CDR1 is SGHTA and CDR2 is FQGNSA. The CDR3 region is CASSSDSTDTQYF. CDR3 nucleotides: TGTGCCAGCAGCTCAGACAGCACAGATACGCAGTATTTT.

The chain employs TRBV19 and TRBJ1-5; D is unresolved. Germline values: CDR1 LNHDA, CDR2 SQIVND (reference sequence). This CDR3 contains 13 residues. The V end lost 9 bases, the J end lost 7 bases, and 16 bases lay between the germline ends. CDR3 sequence (DNA): TGTGCCAGCTCTTTTGTGGGAATCCAGCCCCAGCATTTT. Its protein is CASSFVGIQPQHF.